There are many counts of the clone carrying this T cell receptor beta chain. Its antigen is currently unknown. The data originate from a study of human T cells and chemical hapten exposure. Overall study: Patch tests containing 0.01% DPC, applied to the upper back, were read at 6 days. The study, taken as a whole, reports: With patch test score, the counts of PT1 expanded TCRs showed a positive correlation.

Unique molecular identifiers were attached to individual cDNA molecules within the library. TCRdb analysed the RACE reads with MiXCR anew, one entry per CDR3 protein. The sample has some 54,000 distinct CDR3 sequences, about 9.9% seen once; the top ten hold approximately 1.8%. Regarding time point: patch test 2, 6 weeks after DPC sensitization. Treatment here: therapeutic diphenylcyclopropenone sensitization with weekly scalp DPC. Germline CDR1 and CDR2: MNHEY and SMNVEV (reference sequence). There are 13 residues in the CDR3. Deletions cut 3 bases from V and 6 bases from J, with 10 bases between. The TCR was taken from a woman between 45 and 60 years old with alopecia areata. Some clones in this sample may be carry-over from other donors' samples. Sequenced material: whole blood, taken in connection with sensitization to the hapten diphenylcyclopropenone (DPC). V and J are TRBV27 and TRBJ2-3; D is unclear. The CDR3 reads CASSFRASDTQYF. Written as DNA, the CDR3 is TGTGCCAGCAGTTTTCGGGCCTCCGATACGCAGTATTTT.